A selection of T cell receptor beta chains follows, all from one sample in a study of tumor-infiltrating lymphocytes in localized non-small cell lung cancer. Sequencing used immunoSEQ multiplex PCR; TCRdb keeps in-frame clones, though not all of them. The table lists under 3,500 clones, about 69% of them singletons. Sample: uninvolved lung tissue not adjacent to the tumor. The receptors shown here come from a human donor with non-small cell lung cancer. Both conserved end residues are part of each CDR3. The order of the fields is J gene, V gene, CDR3 protein.

TRBJ1-3,TRBV5-1,CASSLDGVVNTIYF
TRBJ2-2,TRBV7-9,CASSRQGSGELFF
TRBJ1-4,TRBV6-5,CASSSTGTTNEKLFF
TRBJ1-1,TRBV11-2,CASSQGQGISEAFF
TRBJ1-5,TRBV7-2,CASSSSTGLFDQPQHF
TRBJ2-6,TRBV7-6,CASKMNSGANVLTF
TRBJ1-1,TRBV7-9,CASSLVRGKAFF
TRBJ2-5,TRBV9,CASSKPGLASGRETQYF
TRBJ2-7,TRBV4-2,CASSPPGSQFLGQYF
.,TRBV5-5,CASSFDIYEQYF
TRBJ2-7,TRBV7-9,CASSRTGGPYEQYF
TRBJ2-5,TRBV11-2,CASSLSTGRETQYF
TRBJ2-1,TRBV9,CASSPSEGYNNEQFF
TRBJ2-5,TRBV5-1,CASSSPGEETQYF
TRBJ2-4,TRBV7-2,CASSASSGGAYKNIQYF
TRBJ1-4,TRBV6-6,CASSYDSGGEKLFF
TRBJ1-1,TRBV6-6,CASTLTGYRTEAFF
TRBJ2-1,TRBV28,CASGTSGVNEQFF
TRBJ2-3,TRBV19,CASSAGFPDRLYTDTQYF
TRBJ2-3,TRBV6-1,CASTRQGAIADTQYF
TRBJ2-7,TRBV25-1,CASRGGSYEQYF
TRBJ1-6,TRBV9,CASGSGDSPLHF
TRBJ1-1,TRBV18,CASSPSRDMTEAFF
TRBJ2-1,TRBV6-5,CASSSDYNEQFF
TRBJ2-7,TRBV10-1,CASTPTSGIPYEQYF
TRBJ2-2,TRBV10-3,CATSGLAGDHTGELFF
TRBJ2-7,TRBV25-1,CASSAPGTGTPYEQYF
TRBJ2-3,TRBV7-9,CASSLDSKRVDTQYF
TRBJ2-5,TRBV5-4,CASSPWTGKETQYF
TRBJ2-5,TRBV7-9,CASSFSGNQETQYF
TRBJ2-1,TRBV6-6,CASWDSLVNEQFF
TRBJ2-2,TRBV7-2,CASNKGLVHTGELFF
TRBJ2-1,TRBV27,CASSLTGDRDEQFF
TRBJ2-2,TRBV6-4,CASSDGGAGELFF
TRBJ2-6,TRBV5-1,CASSLGMGVDSGANVLTF
TRBJ2-7,TRBV6-5,CASSSLMSYEQYF
TRBJ1-5,TRBV30,CAWSLKVASNQPQHF
TRBJ1-5,TRBV6-5,CASGGPSQPQHF
TRBJ2-2,TRBV27,CASSPSYTGELFF
TRBJ1-4,TRBV28,CASSYGATNEKLFF
TRBJ2-3,TRBV9,CASSGTGRLTDTQYF
TRBJ2-1,TRBV7-2,CASSFARVGNEQFF
TRBJ2-7,TRBV6-6,CASSPGQPYEQYF
TRBJ1-2,TRBV12-1,CASSSHGTGEGYTF
TRBJ1-4,TRBV15,CATSRAVNEKLFF
TRBJ1-1,TRBV4-3,CASSQEGIGGGEAFF
TRBJ2-7,TRBV25-1,CASSVTVSPSYEQYF
TRBJ2-3,TRBV10-3,CAIRTTSGGKNTQYF
TRBJ2-7,TRBV7-9,CASSLNGGTYEQYF
TRBJ1-1,TRBV19,CASRPTGGTEAFF
TRBJ2-1,TRBV15,CATSRDIGPRGEQFF
TRBJ2-3,TRBV5-5,CASSLTSASTDTQYF